This T cell receptor (beta chain) appears in the sequencing data of a study of T cells in Graves' hyperthyroidism and ophthalmopathy (dated by TCRdb to between 2018 and 2021). Study-wide context: To identify TCR V-J signatures that set the groups apart, the researchers used a discovery cohort of 90 to 100 patients, made up of under 45 with Graves' ophthalmopathy and 57 with stable Graves' hyperthyroidism. Prospective prediction of ophthalmopathy was tested in an independent validation cohort consisting of fewer than 20 hyperthyroidism patients and approximately 16 patients who later progressed to ophthalmopathy. The roughly 100 discovery patients were randomly split 7:3 into training and test sets. In addition, the study compared T-cell repertoires in thyroid tissue and in blood from six Graves' hyperthyroidism patients. After sampling, hyperthyroidism patients received methimazole starting at 30 mg daily, and ophthalmopathy patients received high-dose intravenous methylprednisolone. The paper describes TCR Vbeta CDR3 sequencing of 140 or so peripheral blood samples, made up of 43 ophthalmopathy patients, over 70 hyperthyroidism patients and 17 progressor patients.

Exclusion was applied to patients with uncontrolled infections, other autoimmune diseases, pregnancy or lactation. Diagnoses were based on clinical symptoms, serum thyroxine and TRAb, thyroid ultrasound and orbital computed tomography. Trizol reagent was used to extract total RNA, and RNA quality was then checked on an Agilent 2100 Bioanalyzer. Study-wide conclusions, independent of this receptor: No statistical method was used to fix the sample size in advance, and group allocation was not hidden from the investigators. Blood samples also contained most of the expanded thyroid clonotypes (frequency above 0.001), which suggests that blood repertoires may reflect thyroid immune responses. In validation, the model predicted progression to ophthalmopathy a median of 6.5 months before onset, with about 67% sensitivity and roughly 79% specificity. Ophthalmopathy was separated from stable hyperthyroidism by a 13 V-J signature model, with about 86% sensitivity and about 81% specificity obtained in cross-validation and 80%/75% obtained in testing.

As for this clonotype: What antigen it recognizes has not been identified. No base quality values were provided; no much bigger clone lies one nucleotide off.

The TCR beta CDR3 regions were amplified from the RNA transcripts. The TCR CDR3 was subjected to a first round of RT-PCR using the HTBI primer set and the Qiagen OneStep RT-PCR kit. A second multiplex PCR round built the libraries, followed by size selection and purification. Paired-end sequencing of the libraries was performed with 100 bp reads on an Illumina HiSeq2000. The paper's data handling went like this. Raw data were processed with SOAPnuke, discarding reads with adapters, uncalled bases, mean Phred below 15, or no exact constant-primer or identifier match. COPE v1.2.5 was used to merge high-quality paired reads, and clonotypes were defined as unique nucleotide sequences. Clonotypes were aligned to IMGT TRBV, TRBD and TRBJ reference segments using MiTCR v1.1. Analysis was restricted to V-J combinations with a frequency above 0.0001, which covered 99.2% of repertoires. A TCS score was defined as the ratio of F50 (clonal expansion) to E x V (chaos), with BLOSUM62-based TCRdist applied between CDR3 peptides within each V-J. Welch's t-statistics and random forest reduced around 520 V-J features to about 13, which were used in a naive Bayes classifier (R e1071). The Morisita-Horn index was used to measure how similar the thyroid and blood repertoires were. The public reads were run again by TCRdb, first through fastp at Q25 and then through MiXCR, and only productive beta chains were kept. Each CDR3 protein appears once, grouped with its most common genes and DNA. The V and J calls and clone size come from TCRdb's table, not from the authors' own analysis. In this sample the table shows approximately 700,000 distinct CDR3 sequences, 45% of which occur a single time. Of the sample, roughly 7.2% is held by the ten largest clones.

Trimming removed 3 bases from V and 4 bases from J, leaving 12 bases between the germline ends. Taken from the germline V gene (reference sequence), the CDR1 and CDR2 loops are DFQATT and SNEGSKA. From cysteine to phenylalanine, the CDR3 is 13 amino acids long. The CDR3 DNA has 39 bases and is translated from base 1. Input material: peripheral blood or thyroid tissue (not recorded which). The V and J segments used are TRBV20-1 and TRBJ1-1; there is no confident call for the D gene. This clonotype was sampled from an adult man with Graves' disease, either hyperthyroidism or ophthalmopathy (not recorded which). The CDR3: CSASGREGTEAFF. The DNA sequence is as follows: TGCAGTGCTAGCGGGAGGGAGGGCACTGAAGCTTTCTTT.